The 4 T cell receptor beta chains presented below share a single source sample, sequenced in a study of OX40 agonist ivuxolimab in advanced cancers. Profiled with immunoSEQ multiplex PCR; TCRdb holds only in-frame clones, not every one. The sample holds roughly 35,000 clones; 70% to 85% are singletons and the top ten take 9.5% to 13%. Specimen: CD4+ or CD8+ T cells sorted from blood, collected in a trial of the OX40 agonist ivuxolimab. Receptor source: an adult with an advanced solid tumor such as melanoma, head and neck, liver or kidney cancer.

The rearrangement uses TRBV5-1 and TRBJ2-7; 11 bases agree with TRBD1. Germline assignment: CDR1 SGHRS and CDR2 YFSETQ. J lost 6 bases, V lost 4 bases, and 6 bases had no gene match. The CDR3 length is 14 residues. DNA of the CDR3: TGCGCCAGCAGCATGGACAGGGGGCACCTCGAGCAGTACTTC. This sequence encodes CASSMDRGHLEQYF.

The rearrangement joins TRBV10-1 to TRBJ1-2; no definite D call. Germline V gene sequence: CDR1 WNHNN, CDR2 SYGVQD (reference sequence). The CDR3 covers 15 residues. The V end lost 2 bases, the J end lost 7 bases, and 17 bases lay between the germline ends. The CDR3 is CASSEHRVGYGGYTF. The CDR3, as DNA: TGCGCCAGCAGTGAGCATCGGGTAGGATACGGTGGCTACACCTTC.

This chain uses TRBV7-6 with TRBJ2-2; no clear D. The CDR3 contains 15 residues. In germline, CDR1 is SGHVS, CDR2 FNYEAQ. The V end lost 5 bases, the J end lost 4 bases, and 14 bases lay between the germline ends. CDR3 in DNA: TGTGCCAGCAGCAATAAAGGAGCGCTCACCGGGGAGCTGTTTTTT. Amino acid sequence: CASSNKGALTGELFF.

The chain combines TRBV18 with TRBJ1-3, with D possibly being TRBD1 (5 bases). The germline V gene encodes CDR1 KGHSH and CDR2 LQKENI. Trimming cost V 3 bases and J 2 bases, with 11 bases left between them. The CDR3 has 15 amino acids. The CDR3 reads CASSPSPGPGNTIYF. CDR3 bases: TGTGCCAGCTCACCCTCGCCGGGGCCTGGAAACACCATATATTTT. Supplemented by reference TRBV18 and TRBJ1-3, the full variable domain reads NAGVMQNPRHLVRRRGQEARLRCSPMKGHSHVYWYRQLPEEGLKFMVYLQKENIIDESGMPKERFSAEFPKEGPSILRIQQVVRGDSAAYFCASSPSPGPGNTIYFGEGSWLTVV.